Described below is a single T cell receptor (beta chain) sequence and its context. The data belong to a study of T cells in Graves' hyperthyroidism and ophthalmopathy. Researchers took RNA transcripts and amplified the TCR beta CDR3 regions from them. Initially, a first-round RT-PCR of the TCR CDR3 employed the HTBI primer set. TCRdb ran MiXCR on the multiplex PCR reads and lists one entry per CDR3 protein. The sample includes 300,000 to 450,000 distinct CDR3 sequences, around 16% of them seen just once. The CDR3 is made up of 14 amino acids. J was trimmed by 3 bases and V by 8 bases; bases with no gene match: 10. Looked up from germline, CDR1 is MNHNS and CDR2 is SASEGT.

The source material was blood. This receptor was identified in a woman younger than 30 with Graves' hyperthyroidism that later progressed to Graves' ophthalmopathy. This chain links TRBV6-1 with TRBJ2-7, with 7 nucleotides matching TRBD2. This CDR3 reads CASGGGGSIYEQYF. CDR3 in DNA: TGTGCCAGCGGGGGGGGAGGGTCGATCTACGAGCAGTACTTC.